Here is one T cell receptor beta chain with its context. The target antigen is unknown. Treatment denoted: approximately nine-day PBMC culture with coronavirus spike peptide pools or control peptides (ViraFEST assay). These data belong to a study of vaccination and CD4 T cells after COVID-19. Study in general: Samples after vaccination came a median around 70 days past dose two, ranging 14 to 241.

V lost 1 base and J lost 6, with 13 bases in between. The CDR3 is 14 residues long. Sequenced with the Oncomine TCR Beta short-read assay was DNA taken from cultured CD4+ T cells. TCRdb re-analysed the PCR reads in MiXCR, keeping a single row per CDR3 protein. The sample consists of 9,500 or so distinct CDR3 sequences, roughly 25% of them appearing once. The chain uses TRBV12-3 or TRBV12-4 and TRBJ2-7, with D unresolved. This TCR was sampled from a human donor who received a COVID-19 vaccine. The source was CD4+ T cells from blood, cultured in vitro, collected before SARS-CoV-2 vaccination. CDR3 DNA: TGTGCCAGCAGTTTAGGGGCCCCGTGGGGCGAGCAGTACTTC. Protein product: CASSLGAPWGEQYF.